This T cell receptor beta chain was obtained from a study of metastatic and nonmetastatic thyroid tumors. By frequency in the sample, this clone is medium-sized. Its matching antigen is unknown. Whole-study findings and limits: The reported finding was significantly higher TCR beta diversity in malignant thyroid tumors relative to benign nodules, in blood and tumor.

TCRdb used MiXCR to call clones anew from the PCR reads. The sample yields 30,000 to 35,000 clones, 25% to 35% seen once. Thyroid surgery was performed in patients who had received no treatment beforehand. Between the trimmed V and J ends, which lost 6 bases and 3 bases, there was a span of 12 bases. CDR3 length: 13 residues. Germline CDR1 WNHNN, CDR2 SYGVQD (reference sequence). Sequenced: blood. This TCR was recovered from a female donor with papillary thyroid cancer or a benign thyroid nodule (not recorded which). Some clones in this sample may be carry-over from other donors' samples. The chain is built from TRBV10-1 and TRBJ2-7; D is perhaps TRBD1 (6 bases). The CDR3 DNA follows: TGCGCCAGCAGCCAGGGGTTGGGCTACGAGCAGTACTTC. Amino acid sequence: CASSQGLGYEQYF.